This entry lists 29 T cell receptor beta chains sequenced from one sample in a study of blood T cell repertoires in COVID-19. Sequencing used immunoSEQ multiplex PCR; TCRdb keeps in-frame clones, though not all of them. The sample shows just under 350,000 clones, around 82% of them seen only once. Sample: peripheral blood. These receptors all stem from a man aged 25-40 years with active or convalescent COVID-19.

This clone was counted between two and nine times. The CDR3 reads CASSGGAYGYTF. DNA for the CDR3: TGTGCCAGCAGCGGGGGAGCCTATGGCTACACCTTC. This chain connects TRBV9 to TRBJ1-2, with D uncertain. V was trimmed by 3 bases and J by 4 bases, leaving 7 bases between them. CDR3 size: 12 residues. Germline V gives CDR1 SGDLS, CDR2 YYNGEE. The whole variable domain, remainder taken from reference TRBV9 and TRBJ1-2, is DSGVTQTPKHLITATGQRVTLRCSPRSGDLSVYWYQQSLDQGLQFLIQYYNGEERAKGNILERFSAQQFPDLHSELNLSSLELGDSALYFCASSGGAYGYTFGSGTRLTVV.

This clone was counted a single time. This chain links TRBV11-3 with TRBJ1-3; no clear D gene. The CDR3 consists of 16 residues. Germline V CDR1 and CDR2: SGHNT, YENEEA. V was pared by 5 bases and J by 0 bases, with 14 bases between. This CDR3 reads CASSQALGRSGNTIYF. The CDR3 DNA reads as TGTGCCAGCAGCCAGGCCCTCGGTCGCTCTGGAAACACCATATATTTT.

The chain links TRBV7-6 to TRBJ1-1, with 9 bases identical to TRBD1. Germline-derived CDR1 and CDR2 are SGHVS and FNYEAQ. V lost 5 bases, J lost 8 bases, and 9 bases stayed unmatched. This CDR3 spans 14 amino acids. Here the CDR3 reads CASSETLGQGEAFF. Written as DNA, the CDR3 is TGTGCCAGCAGCGAGACTCTGGGACAGGGAGAAGCTTTCTTT.

The rearrangement uses TRBV19 and TRBJ1-2; tentative D call: TRBD1 (6 bases). The CDR3 is made up of 13 amino acids. The V end lost 8 bases, the J end lost 3 bases, and 13 bases lay between the germline ends. The germline gives CDR1 LNHDA, CDR2 SQIVND (reference sequence). The CDR3, as DNA: TGTGCCAGTGCCTGGGGGCTTGACTATGGCTACACCTTC. It is translated as CASAWGLDYGYTF. The variable domain in full, completed from reference TRBV19 and TRBJ1-2, reads DGGITQSPKYLFRKEGQNVTLSCEQNLNHDAMYWYRQDPGQGLRLIYYSQIVNDFQKGDIAEGYSVSREKKESFPLTVTSAQKNPTAFYLCASAWGLDYGYTFGSGTRLTVV.

Of note for this clone: Other nucleotide sequences from this sample produce the same CDR3. The chain combines TRBV7-3 with TRBJ2-1; 12 positions agree with TRBD2. This CDR3 spans 15 amino acids. With V trimmed by 4 bases and J by 7 bases, 5 bases remained unmatched. The V gene's germline CDR1 is SGHTA and CDR2 FQGTGA. CDR3 sequence reads: CASSSGTSGLNEQFF. In DNA form, the CDR3 reads TGTGCCAGCAGCTCCGGGACTAGCGGGCTAAATGAGCAGTTCTTC.

The chain links TRBV5-1 to TRBJ2-7, with D possibly TRBD1 on 6 matching bases. The CDR3 length is 16 residues. Per the germline V gene, CDR1 is SGHRS and CDR2 is YFSETQ. The V and J ends lost 2 bases and 2 bases respectively, with 17 bases between them. CDR3 nucleotides: TGCGCCAGCAGCTTACTACAGGGATCAGGGGCCTACGAGCAGTACTTC. Its protein is CASSLLQGSGAYEQYF.

The rearrangement links TRBV30 to TRBJ1-1; no clear D gene. V was cut by 5 bases and J by 8 bases, with 12 bases left in between. The germline V gene encodes CDR1 GTSNPN and CDR2 SVGIG (reference sequence). The CDR3 sequence is 11 residues long. CDR3 sequence reads: CAWAPRREAFF. The DNA of the CDR3 is TGTGCCTGGGCACCTCGGCGGGAAGCTTTCTTT.

The J gene is TRBJ2-1, the V gene TRBV4-2, with 11 bases fitting TRBD2. Germline CDR1 is LGHNA and CDR2 is YNFKEQ. CDR3 size: 17 residues. The junction had 11 bases not matched to a gene; V was cut back by 0 bases and J by 10 bases. The DNA of the CDR3 is TGTGCCAGCAGCCAAGAGTCCTCACTAGCGGGAGTATGGGAGCAGTTCTTC. It specifies CASSQESSLAGVWEQFF.

This rearrangement joins TRBV28 to TRBJ1-1; TRBD1 is a possible D gene (5 bases). Trimming pared 3 bases from V and 6 bases from J, leaving 17 bases between. This CDR3 spans 15 amino acids. Germline values: CDR1 MDHEN, CDR2 SYDVKM. CDR3 nucleotides: TGTGCCAGCAGTTTCATCCAATCAGGGATGGCTGAAGCTTTCTTT. Translated, it gives CASSFIQSGMAEAFF.

This rearrangement joins TRBV7-9 to TRBJ1-2, with D uncertain. The V gene lost 1 base and the J gene lost 8 bases, with 8 bases spanning the gap. Germline V CDR1 and CDR2: SEHNR, FQNEAQ (reference sequence). There are 12 residues in the CDR3. The CDR3 region is CASSLGLGGYTF. In nucleotides, the CDR3 is TGTGCCAGCAGCTTAGGCCTCGGGGGCTACACCTTC.

The rearrangement links TRBV5-6 to TRBJ2-1; 8 nucleotides line up with TRBD1. Germline V gene sequence: CDR1 SGHDT, CDR2 YYEEEE. This CDR3 comprises 16 residues. Trimming took 1 base from V and 6 from J; bases not matched to a gene: 9. The CDR3 sequence: CASSLFRQGASNEQFF. CDR3 bases: TGTGCCAGCAGCTTGTTCAGGCAGGGGGCATCCAATGAGCAGTTCTTC. Together with reference TRBV5-6 and TRBJ2-1, the CDR3 gives the full variable domain: DAGVTQSPTHLIKTRGQQVTLRCSPKSGHDTVSWYQQALGQGPQFIFQYYEEEERQRGNFPDRFSGHQFPNYSSELNVNALLLGDSALYLCASSLFRQGASNEQFFGPGTRLTVL.

The chain joins TRBV4-3 to TRBJ2-7, with D possibly being TRBD1 (6 bases). The germline gives CDR1 LGHNA, CDR2 YSLEER. The length of the CDR3 is 16 residues. V was trimmed by 3 bases and J by 3 bases, leaving 18 bases between them. The CDR3 loop reads CASSQDQGPSVYEQYF. As DNA, the CDR3 is TGCGCCAGCAGCCAGGACCAGGGGCCATCGGTCTACGAGCAGTACTTC.

J is TRBJ1-6 and V is TRBV5-4, with D possibly TRBD1 on 5 matching bases. Germline values: CDR1 SGHNT, CDR2 YYREEE (reference sequence). Trimming took 2 bases from V and 10 from J, leaving 13 bases between them. CDR3 length: 14 amino acids. The CDR3 nucleotides read TGTGCCAGCAGCTTAAACAGGCGGTTGTCACCCCTCCACTTT. The encoded protein is CASSLNRRLSPLHF.

The rearrangement links TRBV16 to TRBJ2-7; 7 bases line up with TRBD2. The V gene end was trimmed by 0 bases and the J gene end by 5 bases; junction bases not matched to a gene: 4. The CDR3 has 14 residues. Germline-derived CDR1 and CDR2 are KGHSY and FQNENV. The DNA of the CDR3 is TGTGCCAGCAGCCAATCTATAGCGGGCCACGAGCAGTACTTC. Its translation is CASSQSIAGHEQYF.

The chain recombines TRBV9 with TRBJ1-2, with D maybe TRBD1 (5 bases). Germline CDR1 SGDLS, CDR2 YYNGEE. The V end lost 4 bases, the J end lost 4 bases, and 20 bases lay between the germline ends. This CDR3 has 16 amino acids. The CDR3 here is CASSPSGVRPLYGYTF. The CDR3 bases are TGTGCCAGCAGCCCTTCGGGGGTCCGCCCCCTCTATGGCTACACCTTC.

V usage is TRBV7-3 and J usage is TRBJ2-1; maybe TRBD1 (6 bases). The CDR3 runs to 15 residues. Germline assignment: CDR1 SGHTA and CDR2 FQGTGA. The V gene lost 2 bases and the J gene lost 5 bases, with 13 bases spanning the gap. CDR3 in amino acids: CASSLEGQWNNEQFF. The CDR3 nucleotides are TGTGCCAGCAGCTTAGAAGGACAGTGGAACAATGAGCAGTTCTTC. The whole variable domain, remainder taken from reference TRBV7-3 and TRBJ2-1, is GAGVSQTPSNKVTEKGKYVELRCDPISGHTALYWYRQSLGQGPEFLIYFQGTGAADDSGLPNDRFFAVRPEGSVSTLKIQRTERGDSAVYLCASSLEGQWNNEQFFGPGTRLTVL.

This rearrangement joins TRBV25-1 to TRBJ2-2; 8 bases line up with TRBD1. J was trimmed by 7 bases and V by 8 bases; bases with no gene match: 3. The CDR3 has 12 amino acids. Germline values: CDR1 MGHDK, CDR2 SYGVNS. The CDR3 is CASGQGHGELFF. DNA for the CDR3: TGTGCCAGCGGACAGGGCCACGGGGAGCTGTTTTTT.

The chain couples TRBV6-5 to TRBJ1-1; TRBD1 matches 8 bases. Germline V gene lookup returns CDR1 MNHEY and CDR2 SVGAGI. The junction had 7 bases not matched to a gene; V was cut back by 5 bases and J by 5 bases. CDR3 size: 14 residues. The CDR3 bases are TGTGCCAGCAGTCCTCGACAGGGGAGGACTGAAGCTTTCTTT. Translation gives CASSPRQGRTEAFF.

The CDR3 protein is CASSLGAPNTEAFF. Written as DNA, the CDR3 is TGTGCCAGCAGTTTGGGGGCCCCGAACACTGAAGCTTTCTTT. V and J are TRBV28 and TRBJ1-1, with D perhaps matching TRBD1 (6 bases). CDR1 and CDR2 from the germline V gene are MDHEN and SYDVKM. V lost 3 bases and J 1 base, leaving 9 bases between the germline ends. This CDR3 is 14 amino acids long.

The V call is TRBV11-3, the J call TRBJ1-3; weak D call: TRBD1 (6 bases). Trimming cost V 5 bases and J 0 bases, with 11 bases left between them. The CDR3 has 15 amino acids. CDR1 is SGHNT and CDR2 is YENEEA in the germline V gene. The CDR3 DNA is TGTGCCAGCAGCCCGGGACAAAACTCTGGAAACACCATATATTTT. This encodes CASSPGQNSGNTIYF. The variable domain in full, completed from reference TRBV11-3 and TRBJ1-3, reads EAGVVQSPRYKIIEKKQPVAFWCNPISGHNTLYWYLQNLGQGPELLIRYENEEAVDDSQLPKDRFSAERLKGVDSTLKIQPAELGDSAVYLCASSPGQNSGNTIYFGEGSWLTVV.

About this clone: A read error may account for a junction end that differs from germline. The V and J genes are TRBV24-1 and TRBJ2-7, with D possibly being TRBD2 (6 bases). There are 14 residues in the CDR3. CDR1 KGHDR and CDR2 SFDVKD come from the germline V gene. In DNA, the CDR3 is TGTGCCACCAGTGATTTATTCAAAGCTAAGGGGACTCCCTTC. Its translation is CATSDLFKAKGTPF.

The V and J genes are TRBV28 and TRBJ2-5, with TRBD1 as a possible D gene (5 bases). The length of the CDR3 is 13 residues. The ends were cut back, 5 bases at V and 5 bases at J, with 12 bases in the middle. The germline CDR1 and CDR2 sequences are MDHEN and SYDVKM. The CDR3: CASSVTRVETQYF. In nucleotides, the CDR3 is TGTGCCAGCAGTGTTACCAGGGTGGAGACCCAGTACTTC.

The V gene is TRBV2, the J gene TRBJ1-5; the D gene is possibly TRBD1 (5 bases). The germline V and J ends were trimmed by 1 base and 6 bases, with 7 bases remaining between them. CDR3 length: 13 amino acids. Looked up from germline, CDR1 is SNHLY and CDR2 is FYNNEI. CDR3 residues: CASSEGGIQPQHF. As DNA, the CDR3 is TGTGCCAGCAGTGAAGGGGGCATTCAGCCCCAGCATTTT.

V is TRBV1 and J is TRBJ1-1; the table's D call, TRBD1, was not checked against the DNA. TRBV1 is described as a pseudogene. This CDR3 is built from 15 residues. The CDR3 loop is CTSIYPGTGETEAFF. In DNA, the CDR3 is TGCACCAGCATCTACCCTGGGACAGGGGAAACTGAAGCTTTCTTT.

The J gene is TRBJ1-5, the V gene TRBV4-1; weak D call: TRBD1 (5 bases). Trimming took off 0 bases at V and 3 bases at J, with 12 bases between the two ends. Germline V gene data show CDR1 as MGHRA and CDR2 as YSYEKL. The length of the CDR3 is 16 residues. The CDR3 loop reads CASSQELVTANQPQHF. The DNA of the CDR3 is TGCGCCAGCAGCCAAGAGTTGGTGACAGCCAATCAGCCCCAGCATTTT.

This rearrangement joins TRBV7-3 to TRBJ1-6; D might be TRBD1 (6 bases). Germline V gene data show CDR1 as SGHTA and CDR2 as FQGTGA. Trimming removed 3 bases at V and 9 bases at J, with 12 bases between. The CDR3 is 14 amino acids. The CDR3 spells CASSFGSRGSPLHF. In DNA form, the CDR3 reads TGTGCCAGCAGCTTTGGATCCAGGGGTTCACCCCTCCACTTT.

The chain uses TRBV5-8 and TRBJ2-7; 7 bases align to TRBD1. CDR3 length: 14 amino acids. The V and J ends lost 6 bases and 2 bases, in that order; junction bases with no gene match: 8. Per germline, CDR1 SGHTS and CDR2 YDEGEE. CDR3 sequence: CASTGTERPYEQYF. For the CDR3, the DNA is TGTGCCAGCACCGGGACAGAAAGGCCCTACGAGCAGTACTTC.

The CDR3 DNA reads as TGTGCCAGCAGCGTAGGAGGCGATAAGGTATACGAGCAGTACTTC. This translates into CASSVGGDKVYEQYF. The chain recombines TRBV9 with TRBJ2-7; D gene ambiguous. Deletions cut 0 bases from V and 4 bases from J, with 14 bases between. This CDR3 spans 15 amino acids. Germline lookup yields CDR1 SGDLS and CDR2 YYNGEE.

This clone was recorded many times. The chain joins TRBV4-1 to TRBJ2-7; TRBD1 aligns across 8 bases. J gave up 5 bases and V 5 bases, and 8 bases lay outside the gene matches. The germline gives CDR1 MGHRA, CDR2 YSYEKL. CDR3 length: 14 amino acids. CDR3 in amino acids: CASSERQGKDEQYF. CDR3 bases: TGCGCCAGCAGCGAGAGACAGGGGAAAGACGAGCAGTACTTC.